The source of this T cell receptor (beta chain) is a study of Ad26.COV2.S vaccination and SARS-CoV-2 variants. Regarding the study as a whole: Placebo recipients and vaccine recipients were similar in non-spike TCR breadth. Responses of spike-specific T cells (both CD8+ and CD4+) reportedly showed substantial breadth after vaccination.

As for this clone: Its matching antigen is unknown.

CDR3 length equals 17 residues. Per the germline V gene, CDR1 is LGHDT and CDR2 is YNNKEL (reference sequence). V was trimmed by 4 bases and J by 2 bases, leaving 21 bases between them. Documented treatment: roughly 18 received Ad26.COV2.S at low or high dose, single or two shots; a few received placebo; per-sample allocation not given. Each sample was drawn 63 days after the first injection (of vaccine or placebo). The data were produced by immunoSEQ multiplex PCR, yet TCRdb's version contains in-frame clones alone and is incomplete. The sample carries 350,000 to 500,000 clones, about 90% recorded once.

This chain links TRBV3-1 (or the pseudogene TRBV3-2) with TRBJ2-7, with a possible D match to TRBD2 (7 bases). The TCR comes from a person between 18 and 60 years old who received the Ad26.COV2.S COVID-19 vaccine or a placebo. The source material was peripheral blood, sampled in a trial of Ad26.COV2.S vaccine versus placebo. In DNA, the CDR3 is TGTGCCAGCAGCCGGCTAGACGGGGGGACATTGACCTACGAGCAGTACTTC. This translates into CASSRLDGGTLTYEQYF.